This T cell receptor (beta chain) is from a study of blood T cell repertoires in COVID-19. CDR3 size: 16 residues. Germline V gives CDR1 SGHTA, CDR2 FQGNSA. V lost 0 bases, J lost 7 bases, and 7 bases stayed unmatched. Clones were read by immunoSEQ multiplex PCR, and TCRdb kept only the in-frame ones, dropping some. Here the sample spans 90,000 to 120,000 clones, around four fifths being singletons. The material sequenced was peripheral blood. The genes are TRBV7-2 and TRBJ2-1, with 9 bases identical to TRBD1. The receptor was isolated from a man between 65 and 80 years old with acute or convalescent COVID-19. Here the CDR3 reads CASSLAWTGARNEQFF. The DNA of the CDR3 is TGTGCCAGCAGCTTAGCTTGGACAGGGGCGCGGAATGAGCAGTTCTTC.